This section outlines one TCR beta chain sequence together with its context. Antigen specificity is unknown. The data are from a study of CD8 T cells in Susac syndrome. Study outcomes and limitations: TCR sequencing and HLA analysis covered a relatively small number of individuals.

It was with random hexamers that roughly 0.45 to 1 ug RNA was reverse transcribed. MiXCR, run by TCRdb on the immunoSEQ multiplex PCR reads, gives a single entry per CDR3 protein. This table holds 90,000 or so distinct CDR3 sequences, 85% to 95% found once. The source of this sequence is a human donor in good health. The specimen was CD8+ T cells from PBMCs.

The CDR3 DNA reads as TGTGCCACCGTTCTGAGCGGGGGGGCGTGGGAGCTGTTTTTT. The encoded protein is CATVLSGGAWELFF. The chain carries TRBV2 and TRBJ2-2, with 10 nucleotides matching TRBD2. V lost 10 bases and J lost 9; bases outside the gene matches: 11. Germline CDR1 SNHLY, CDR2 FYNNEI. The CDR3 is 14 residues long. The full variable domain, completed using reference TRBV2 and TRBJ2-2, is EPEVTQTPSHQVTQMGQEVILRCVPISNHLYFYWYRQILGQKVEFLVSFYNNEISEKSEIFDDQFSVERPDGSNFTLKIRSTKLEDSAMYFCATVLSGGAWELFFGEGSRLTVL.